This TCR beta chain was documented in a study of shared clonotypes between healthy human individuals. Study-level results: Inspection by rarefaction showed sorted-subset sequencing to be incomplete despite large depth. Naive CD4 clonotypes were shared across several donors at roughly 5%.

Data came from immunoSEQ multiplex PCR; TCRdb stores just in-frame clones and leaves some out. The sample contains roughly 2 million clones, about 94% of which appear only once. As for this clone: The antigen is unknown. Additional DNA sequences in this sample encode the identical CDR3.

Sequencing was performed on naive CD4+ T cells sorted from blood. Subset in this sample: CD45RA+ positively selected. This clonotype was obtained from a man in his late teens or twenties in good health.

The CDR3 spells CASSLGQTASGNTIYF. The DNA of the CDR3 is TGCGCCAGCAGCTTAGGTCAGACAGCTTCTGGAAACACCATATATTTT. The chain employs TRBV5-1 and TRBJ1-3, with a weak D call TRBD1 (5 bases). V gave up 2 bases and J gave up 1 base, with 13 bases separating them. Germline V gene lookup returns CDR1 SGHRS and CDR2 YFSETQ. The CDR3 spans 16 residues.